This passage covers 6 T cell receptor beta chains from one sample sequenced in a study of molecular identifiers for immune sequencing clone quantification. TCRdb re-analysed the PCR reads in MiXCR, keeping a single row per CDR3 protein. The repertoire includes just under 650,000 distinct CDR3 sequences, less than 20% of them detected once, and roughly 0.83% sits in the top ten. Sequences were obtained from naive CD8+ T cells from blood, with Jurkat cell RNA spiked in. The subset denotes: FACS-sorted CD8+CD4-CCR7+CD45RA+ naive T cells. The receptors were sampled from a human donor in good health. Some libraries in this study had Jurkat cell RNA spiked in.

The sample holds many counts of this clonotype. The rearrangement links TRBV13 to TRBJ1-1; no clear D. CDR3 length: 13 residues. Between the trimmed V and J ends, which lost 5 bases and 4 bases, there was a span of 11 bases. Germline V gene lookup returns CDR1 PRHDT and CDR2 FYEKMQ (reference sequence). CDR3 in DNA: TGTGCCAGCAGCCCGGAACGGGGCACTGAAGCTTTCTTT. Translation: CASSPERGTEAFF.

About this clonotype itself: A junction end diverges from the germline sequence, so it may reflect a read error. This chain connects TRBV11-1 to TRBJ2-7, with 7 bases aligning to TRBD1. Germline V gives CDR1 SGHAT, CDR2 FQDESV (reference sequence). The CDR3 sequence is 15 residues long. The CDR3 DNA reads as TGTGCCAGCAGCACATCCGGGACAGCGACCTACGAGCAGTGCTTC. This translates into CASSTSGTATYEQCF.

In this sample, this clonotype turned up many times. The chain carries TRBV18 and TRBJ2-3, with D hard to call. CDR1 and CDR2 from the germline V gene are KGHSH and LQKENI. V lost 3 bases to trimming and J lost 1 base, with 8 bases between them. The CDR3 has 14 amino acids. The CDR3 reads CASSPTEGTDTQYF. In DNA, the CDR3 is TGTGCCAGCTCACCGACGGAAGGCACAGATACGCAGTATTTT.

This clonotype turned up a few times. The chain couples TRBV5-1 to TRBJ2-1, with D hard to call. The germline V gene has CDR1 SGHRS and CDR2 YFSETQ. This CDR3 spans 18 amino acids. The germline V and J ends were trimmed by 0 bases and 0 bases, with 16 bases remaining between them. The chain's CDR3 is CASSLDGRRTSSYNEQFF. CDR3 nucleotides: TGCGCCAGCAGCTTGGATGGCAGGCGAACCTCCTCCTACAATGAGCAGTTCTTC.

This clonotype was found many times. The CDR3 is CASSPPTASSYEQYF. As DNA, the CDR3 is TGTGCCAGCAGCCCCCCGACAGCGAGCTCCTACGAGCAGTACTTC. The V and J genes are TRBV13 and TRBJ2-7; D possibly corresponds to TRBD1 (5 bases). The germline V and J ends were trimmed by 5 bases and 0 bases, with 14 bases remaining between them. There are 15 residues in the CDR3. Germline CDR1 and CDR2: PRHDT and FYEKMQ (reference sequence).

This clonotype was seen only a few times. The CDR3 protein is CASSWAGGDYEQYF. The CDR3, as DNA: TGTGCCAGCAGTTGGGCGGGGGGCGACTACGAGCAGTACTTC. The chain links TRBV12-3 or TRBV12-4 to TRBJ2-7, with 8 bases aligning to TRBD2. Losses at the gene ends were 4 bases for V and 3 bases for J; bases not matched to a gene: 5. The CDR3 is 14 amino acids.